The 32 T cell receptor beta chains given below trace back to one sample, sequenced in a study of control samples from healthy donors and cancer patients. Assay: immunoSEQ multiplex PCR; the TCRdb copy retains only in-frame clones and omits some. Of 75,000 to 90,000 clones detected, approximately 87% appear once; the ten largest clones hold about 2.1%. Material: blood. The receptor set was obtained from a woman aged 40 to 50 in good health.

A few counts support this clone. The chain recombines TRBV6-2 or TRBV6-3 with TRBJ1-2; weak D call: TRBD1 (6 bases). The CDR3 loop spans 15 amino acids. Between the trimmed V and J ends, which lost 0 bases and 1 base, there was a span of 9 bases. Germline V gene data show CDR1 as MNHEY and CDR2 as SVGEGT. This chain's CDR3 is CASSYSDSYNYGYTF. In DNA form, the CDR3 reads TGTGCCAGCAGTTACTCGGACAGCTATAACTATGGCTACACCTTC.

The chain combines TRBV6-5 with TRBJ2-2; TRBD1 agrees at 10 bases. Germline V CDR1 and CDR2: MNHEY, SVGAGI. This CDR3 spans 15 amino acids. Trimming removed 7 bases from V and 4 bases from J; junction bases left unmatched: 6. The CDR3, as DNA: TGTGCCAGCATTAAGGGACAGGGGAGCACCGGGGAGCTGTTTTTT. Protein sequence: CASIKGQGSTGELFF.

V is TRBV15 and J is TRBJ1-6, with 8 bases fitting TRBD1. Germline loops: CDR1 LNHNV, CDR2 YYDKDF (reference sequence). V trimming: 2 bases; J trimming: 3 bases; junction bases outside the gene matches: 3. The CDR3 covers 16 residues. The DNA for the CDR3 is TGTGCCACCAGCAGAAAGGGGACAGGCTATAATTCACCCCTCCACTTT. This translates into CATSRKGTGYNSPLHF.

This chain uses TRBV4-1 with TRBJ2-2; 9 nucleotides agree with TRBD1. After removal of 0 bases from V and 4 bases from J, the junction contained 18 bases not matched to a gene. CDR1 is MGHRA, CDR2 YSYEKL, per germline. The CDR3 spans 21 residues. The chain's CDR3 is CASSQELPLFIQGASTGELFF. As DNA, the CDR3 is TGCGCCAGCAGCCAAGAATTACCACTATTTATACAGGGGGCCAGCACCGGGGAGCTGTTTTTT.

The chain combines TRBV12-3 or TRBV12-4 with TRBJ2-5; D gene uncertain. The CDR3 spans 12 residues. V lost 5 bases, J lost 5 bases, and 9 bases lay in between. The CDR3 nucleotides read TGTGCCAGCAGTGGGATTTTGGAGACCCAGTACTTC. Translation gives CASSGILETQYF.

The chain carries TRBV28 and TRBJ1-2; a possible D gene is TRBD1 (5 bases). This CDR3 region has 14 residues. The V end lost 8 bases, the J end lost 4 bases, and 17 bases lay between the germline ends. Germline V gene data show CDR1 as MDHEN and CDR2 as SYDVKM. Here the CDR3 DNA reads TGTGCCAGCCGAGGAGTGGGGGTGAGCTATGGCTACACCTTC. Translated: CASRGVGVSYGYTF.

As for this clone: Other DNA sequences in the sample encode the same CDR3. The J gene is TRBJ1-1, the V gene TRBV20-1; no definite D call. Deletions cut 3 bases from V and 1 base from J, with 6 bases between. The CDR3 is made up of 12 amino acids. Germline lookup yields CDR1 DFQATT and CDR2 SNEGSKA (reference sequence). The CDR3 coding sequence is TGCAGTGCTAGTTTAGGGAACACTGAAGCTTTCTTT. Protein: CSASLGNTEAFF.

This clone was seen once. This chain joins TRBV5-1 and TRBJ2-2, with D maybe TRBD1 (6 bases). Trimming shortened V by 1 base and J by 3 bases, and 16 bases separated the two germline ends. The germline V gene has CDR1 SGHRS and CDR2 YFSETQ. The CDR3 sequence is 17 residues long. CDR3 protein: CASSLNFQGFDTGELFF. In DNA, the CDR3 is TGCGCCAGCAGCTTGAATTTTCAGGGGTTCGACACCGGGGAGCTGTTTTTT.

This rearrangement joins TRBV12-3 or TRBV12-4 to TRBJ2-7; D may be TRBD1 (6 bases). The germline V and J ends were trimmed by 5 bases and 3 bases, with 11 bases remaining between them. The CDR3 totals 13 residues. The CDR3 here is CASSIGQNYEQYF. CDR3 in DNA: TGTGCCAGCAGTATTGGACAGAACTACGAGCAGTACTTC.

The chain uses TRBV7-9 and TRBJ1-1; D may be TRBD1 (5 bases). The CDR3 totals 13 residues. The germline gives CDR1 SEHNR, CDR2 FQNEAQ (reference sequence). Trimming cost V 4 bases and J 2 bases, with 8 bases left between them. CDR3 loop: CASSSQGNTEAFF. CDR3 bases: TGTGCCAGCAGCTCGCAGGGTAACACTGAAGCTTTCTTT.

This clone was counted a few times. CDR3 sequence: CASSVTGVGEQYF. In DNA form, the CDR3 reads TGTGCCAGCAGTGTCACAGGGGTGGGGGAGCAGTACTTC. The chain links TRBV2 to TRBJ2-7, with TRBD1 matching over 7 bases. Germline CDR1 SNHLY, CDR2 FYNNEI. V lost 4 bases and J lost 7; bases outside the gene matches: 7. The CDR3 length is 13 residues.

V usage is TRBV12-3 or TRBV12-4 and J usage is TRBJ1-2, with unresolved D. The CDR3 sequence is 13 residues long. The ends were cut back, 1 base at V and 4 bases at J, with 7 bases in the middle. CDR3 in DNA: TGTGCCAGCAGTTTAGGAACAGTCTATGGCTACACCTTC. The encoded protein is CASSLGTVYGYTF.

The sample holds one count of this clone. V gene TRBV6-5 combines with J gene TRBJ2-1; weak D call: TRBD2 (6 bases). CDR3 length: 14 residues. V shed 7 bases and J shed 0 bases, with 10 bases lying between them. CDR1 and CDR2 (germline): MNHEY, SVGAGI. CDR3 protein: CASTTGGSYNEQFF. The DNA of the CDR3 is TGTGCCAGCACAACCGGGGGCTCCTACAATGAGCAGTTCTTC.

V gene TRBV6-2 or TRBV6-3 combines with J gene TRBJ1-2, with TRBD1 as a possible D gene (6 bases). V lost 6 bases and J lost 8, with 22 bases in between. Germline loops: CDR1 MNHEY, CDR2 SVGEGT. The CDR3 loop spans 15 amino acids. CDR3 nucleotide sequence: TGTGCCAGCAGCCCCTCGTGGGGGGGCTCTGACGGCTACACCTTC. Translated, it gives CASSPSWGGSDGYTF.

The V call is TRBV29-1, the J call TRBJ2-7, with TRBD2 matching 9 bases. Trimming cost V 0 bases and J 2 bases; bases outside gene matches: 2. Germline CDR1 reads SQVTM; CDR2 reads ANQGSEA. The CDR3 covers 14 residues. The CDR3 spells CSVEERGGTYEQYF. CDR3 coding DNA: TGCAGCGTTGAAGAGCGGGGGGGAACCTACGAGCAGTACTTC.

The chain carries TRBV4-3 and TRBJ2-3, with D possibly matching TRBD2 (6 bases). The ends were cut back, 0 bases at V and 0 bases at J, with 10 bases in the middle. The length of the CDR3 is 16 residues. Germline loops: CDR1 LGHNA, CDR2 YSLEER. CDR3 sequence reads: CASSQDGRGSTDTQYF. CDR3 DNA sequence: TGCGCCAGCAGCCAAGATGGTCGGGGGAGCACAGATACGCAGTATTTT.

The chain combines TRBV5-1 with TRBJ1-3, with D unclear. The V end was cut by 1 base, the J end by 4 bases, with 9 bases between. The germline V gene encodes CDR1 SGHRS and CDR2 YFSETQ. This CDR3 is 14 amino acids long. This CDR3 reads CASSLNGQGNTIYF. CDR3 nucleotides: TGCGCCAGCAGCTTGAACGGGCAGGGAAACACCATATATTTT.

This chain links TRBV6-5 with TRBJ2-1; 7 nucleotides align to TRBD1. The germline V gene has CDR1 MNHEY and CDR2 SVGAGI. CDR3 length: 15 amino acids. The J segment lost 3 bases and the V segment lost 4 bases, leaving 6 bases of the junction unmatched. The CDR3 spells CASSSMAGGYNEQFF. The CDR3 coding sequence is TGTGCCAGCAGTTCAATGGCAGGGGGCTACAATGAGCAGTTCTTC.

This clone came up a few times. The V gene is TRBV25-1, the J gene TRBJ2-7; TRBD2 aligns across 9 bases. With 0 bases clipped from V and 5 bases from J, the junction kept 5 bases outside the gene matches. The CDR3 spans 15 residues. Germline loops: CDR1 MGHDK, CDR2 SYGVNS. The CDR3 region is CASSEYRASGNEQYF. For the CDR3, the DNA is TGTGCCAGCAGTGAATATAGGGCTAGCGGGAACGAGCAGTACTTC.

The chain employs TRBV12-5 and TRBJ2-1, with a possible D match to TRBD1 (7 bases). V dropped 4 bases and J dropped 2 bases, with 12 bases sitting between them. Germline CDR1 LGHNT, CDR2 FRNRAP. This CDR3 contains 15 residues. CDR3 sequence: CASGSTGRTYNEQFF. The CDR3, as DNA: TGTGCTAGTGGTTCGACAGGGAGGACCTACAATGAGCAGTTCTTC.

The rearrangement links TRBV30 to TRBJ1-3, with D hard to call. The V gene lost 8 bases and the J gene lost 8 bases, with 19 bases spanning the gap. The CDR3 consists of 13 residues. The germline CDR1 and CDR2 sequences are GTSNPN and SVGIG (reference sequence). This CDR3 is CAGVPASGDTIYF. The CDR3 coding sequence is TGTGCCGGGGTCCCGGCTAGTGGTGACACCATATATTTT. The full variable domain, rest sourced from reference TRBV30 and TRBJ1-3, is SQTIHQWPATLVQPVGSPLSLECTVEGTSNPNLYWYRQAAGRGLQLLFYSVGIGQISSEVPQNLSASRPQDRQFILSSKKLLLSDSGFYLCAGVPASGDTIYFGEGSWLTVV.

This clone was picked up one time. This sequence joins TRBV7-9 and TRBJ1-2, with D uncertain. The CDR3 has 13 residues. The germline V and J ends were trimmed by 5 bases and 5 bases, with 12 bases remaining between them. CDR1 SEHNR and CDR2 FQNEAQ come from the germline V gene (reference sequence). This CDR3 is CASSLVGPYGYTF. The DNA of the CDR3 is TGTGCCAGCAGCCTCGTAGGTCCGTATGGCTACACCTTC. The full variable domain, rest sourced from reference TRBV7-9 and TRBJ1-2, is DTGVSQNPRHKITKRGQNVTFRCDPISEHNRLYWYRQTLGQGPEFLTYFQNEAQLEKSRLLSDRFSAERPKGSFSTLEIQRTEQGDSAMYLCASSLVGPYGYTFGSGTRLTVV.

J is TRBJ2-1 and V is TRBV20-1, with TRBD2 identical over 8 bases. V shed 3 bases, J shed 6 bases, and the junction held 13 bases outside the gene matches. From germline, CDR1 is DFQATT and CDR2 SNEGSKA (reference sequence). This CDR3 has 16 amino acids. Written as DNA, the CDR3 is TGCAGTGCTAGTGGCCCTGGAAGCGGGGGATCCAATGAGCAGTTCTTC. This translates into CSASGPGSGGSNEQFF.

V gene TRBV12-5 combines with J gene TRBJ2-7, with D tentatively TRBD2 (5 bases). The V end was cut by 7 bases, the J end by 0 bases, with 19 bases between. From germline, CDR1 is LGHNT and CDR2 FRNRAP. The CDR3 totals 16 residues. CDR3 DNA sequence: TGTGCTAGTGTTCGGCGAGGAGGCCTTACCTCCTACGAGCAGTACTTC. Amino acids: CASVRRGGLTSYEQYF.

The V and J genes are TRBV24-1 and TRBJ2-3; D is ambiguous. The CDR3 covers 15 residues. V gave up 5 bases and J gave up 0 bases, with 11 bases separating them. Germline V gives CDR1 KGHDR, CDR2 SFDVKD. This CDR3 is CATSGRGSSTDTQYF. DNA of the CDR3: TGTGCCACCAGTGGTCGCGGATCTAGCACAGATACGCAGTATTTT.

The gene calls are TRBV10-2 and TRBJ1-2; no definite D call. Deletions cut 0 bases from V and 4 bases from J, with 6 bases between. The CDR3 consists of 13 residues. The germline CDR1 and CDR2 sequences are WSHSY and SAAADI. The CDR3 DNA is TGCGCCAGCAGTGAGTCGGGGAGCTATGGCTACACCTTC. It yields the protein CASSESGSYGYTF.

J is TRBJ1-1 and V is TRBV14; TRBD1 agrees at 8 bases. Germline V gives CDR1 SGHDN, CDR2 FVKESK. Trimming at V came to 3 bases and at J to 7 bases, leaving 7 bases not matched to a gene. CDR3 length: 14 amino acids. This chain's CDR3 is CASSQRTGRIEAFF. CDR3 in DNA: TGTGCCAGCAGCCAGAGGACAGGGAGAATTGAAGCTTTCTTT.

V is TRBV19 and J is TRBJ1-1; D might be TRBD1 (5 bases). CDR1 is LNHDA, CDR2 SQIVND, per germline (reference sequence). The V end was cut by 3 bases, the J end by 4 bases, with 12 bases between. The CDR3 spans 14 residues. The CDR3 loop reads CASSIGTGATEAFF. The CDR3, as DNA: TGTGCCAGTAGTATTGGTACTGGGGCCACTGAAGCTTTCTTT.

This chain's CDR3 is CASSQGADKVTGYTF. CDR3 nucleotides: TGTGCCAGCAGCCAAGGGGCAGACAAGGTCACTGGCTACACCTTC. V and J are TRBV3-1 (or the pseudogene TRBV3-2) and TRBJ1-2; D unclear. Trimming removed 1 base at V and 7 bases at J, with 16 bases between. Germline lookup yields CDR1 LGHDT and CDR2 YNNKEL (reference sequence). This CDR3 is built from 15 residues.

This clone occurred a few times. The rearrangement links TRBV3-1 (or the pseudogene TRBV3-2) to TRBJ2-2; 13 bases are shared with TRBD2. The CDR3 totals 17 residues. The J segment lost 5 bases and the V segment lost 5 bases, leaving 8 bases of the junction unmatched. Germline assignment: CDR1 LGHDT and CDR2 YNNKEL (reference sequence). CDR3: CASSSRLAGGGTGELFF. The CDR3 DNA sequence: TGTGCCAGCAGCTCCCGACTAGCGGGGGGCGGGACCGGGGAGCTGTTTTTT.

The V call is TRBV19, the J call TRBJ1-5; D may be TRBD1 (6 bases). The V gene lost 4 bases and the J gene lost 9 bases, with 19 bases spanning the gap. The CDR3 totals 15 residues. Germline V gene lookup returns CDR1 LNHDA and CDR2 SQIVND (reference sequence). CDR3 in amino acids: CASSRGRGPIMPQHF. In nucleotides, the CDR3 is TGTGCCAGTAGTAGAGGCAGGGGCCCTATTATGCCCCAGCATTTT.

The chain has TRBV25-1 and TRBJ2-7; D might be TRBD1 (5 bases). In germline, CDR1 is MGHDK, CDR2 SYGVNS. The CDR3 covers 14 residues. Trimming removed 7 bases at V and 1 base at J, with 14 bases between. DNA of the CDR3: TGTGCCAGCATGGCCCAGGGTCGGTCCTACGAGCAGTACTTC. Encoded protein: CASMAQGRSYEQYF.